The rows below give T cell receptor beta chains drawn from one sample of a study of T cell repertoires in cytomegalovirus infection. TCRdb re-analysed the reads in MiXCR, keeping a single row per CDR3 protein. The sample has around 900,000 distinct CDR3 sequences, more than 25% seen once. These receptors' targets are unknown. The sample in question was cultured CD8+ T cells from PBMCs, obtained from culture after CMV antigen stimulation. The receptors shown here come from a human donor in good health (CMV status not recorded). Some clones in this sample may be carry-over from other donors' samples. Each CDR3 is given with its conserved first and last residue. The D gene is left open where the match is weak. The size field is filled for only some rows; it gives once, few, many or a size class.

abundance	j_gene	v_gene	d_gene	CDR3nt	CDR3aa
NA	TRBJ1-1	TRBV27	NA	TGTGCCAGCAGTTTATCGTCGGGTAGAGGTGCCACTGAAGCTTTCTTT	CASSLSSGRGATEAFF
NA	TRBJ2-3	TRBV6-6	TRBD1	TGTGCCAGCCTACGGGACAGGGGCTCAGATACGCAGTATTTT	CASLRDRGSDTQYF
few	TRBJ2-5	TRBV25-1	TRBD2	TGTGCCAGCAGTGAAAATGGACTAGCGGGGGCAGAGACCCAGTACTTC	CASSENGLAGAETQYF
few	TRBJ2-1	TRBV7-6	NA	TGTGCCAGCAGCTTCAGGGTAACGGATGAGCAGTTCTTC	CASSFRVTDEQFF
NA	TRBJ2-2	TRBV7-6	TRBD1	TGTGCCAGCAGCGAACAGGGGGAAGACACCGGGGAGCTGTTTTTT	CASSEQGEDTGELFF
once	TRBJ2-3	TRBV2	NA	TGTGCCAACAGTGTGGCAAGGCGTGGAATACGAGATACGCAGTATTTT	CANSVARRGIRDTQYF
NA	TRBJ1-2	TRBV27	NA	TGTGCCAGCAGTTTAGGGGGCAGAACGGCATTCTATGGCTACACCTTC	CASSLGGRTAFYGYTF
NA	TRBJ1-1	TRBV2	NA	TGTGCCAGGGCAGGGGCCGATCCCACTGAAGCTTTCTTT	CARAGADPTEAFF
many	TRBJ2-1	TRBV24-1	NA	TGTGCCACCAGTGATTTGCGGGGGAGTGAGCAGTTCTTC	CATSDLRGSEQFF
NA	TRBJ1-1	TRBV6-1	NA	TGTGCCAGCCAATCCGGGGCGGGGACTGAAGCTTTCTTT	CASQSGAGTEAFF
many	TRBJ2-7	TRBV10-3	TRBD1	TGTGCCATCAGGGGACAGGTCTACGAGCAGTACTTC	CAIRGQVYEQYF
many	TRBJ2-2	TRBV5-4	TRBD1	TGTGCCAGCAGCTTGGGGACAGGGAGCACCGGGGAGCTGTTTTTT	CASSLGTGSTGELFF
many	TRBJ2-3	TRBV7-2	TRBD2	TGTGCCAGCAGCCCTAGCGGCTTCACAGATACGCAGTATTTT	CASSPSGFTDTQYF
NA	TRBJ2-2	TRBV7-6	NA	TGTGCCAGCAGCTCACTGCTGGGATCCGGGGAGCTGTTTTTT	CASSSLLGSGELFF
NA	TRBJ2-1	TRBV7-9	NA	TGTGCCAGCAGCGGGGGGTCGTACCTAATCAATGAGCAGTTCTTC	CASSGGSYLINEQFF
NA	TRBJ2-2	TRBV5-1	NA	TGCGCCAGCAGCTTGTCACAGCCGGTCACCGGGGAGCTGTTTTTT	CASSLSQPVTGELFF
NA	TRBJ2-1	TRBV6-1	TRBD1	TGTGCCAGCAGTCTCCTGCGGACAGGCTTCTACAATGAGCAGTTCTTC	CASSLLRTGFYNEQFF
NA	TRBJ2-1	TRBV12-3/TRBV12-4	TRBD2	TGTGCCAGCAAACTAGCGGGGGGCAGTGAGCAGTTCTTC	CASKLAGGSEQFF
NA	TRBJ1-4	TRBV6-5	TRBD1	TGTGCCAGCAGTTACCCAGAGGGGGCTGAAAAACTGTTTTTT	CASSYPEGAEKLFF